One sample yielded the 18 T cell receptor beta chains listed below, sequenced in a study of cytomegalovirus exposure and HLA in healthy donors. This PCR relied on a set of 60 Vbeta primers and 13 Jbeta primers. Sequencing used immunoSEQ multiplex PCR; TCRdb keeps in-frame clones, though not all of them. The repertoire holds approximately 100,000 clones, with 70% to 85% as singletons. The sample comprised PBMCs. The receptors here all came from a woman aged 40 to 50 in good health and CMV-seronegative.

The rearrangement joins TRBV5-1 to TRBJ2-3; 7 bases fit TRBD2. CDR1 and CDR2 from the germline V gene are SGHRS and YFSETQ. The junction had 10 bases not matched to a gene; V was cut back by 4 bases and J by 5 bases. The CDR3 runs 15 residues. The CDR3 DNA reads as TGCGCCAGCAGCCGACTCGGGAGGTGGGGAGATACGCAGTATTTT. Translating it yields CASSRLGRWGDTQYF.

The table lists this clone with a count of one. The chain has TRBV5-6 and TRBJ1-3; D ambiguous. Per germline, CDR1 SGHDT and CDR2 YYEEEE. The CDR3 length is 12 residues. The germline V and J ends were trimmed by 4 bases and 2 bases, with 4 bases remaining between them. The CDR3 reads CASSPAGNTIYF. As DNA, the CDR3 is TGTGCCAGCAGCCCGGCTGGAAACACCATATATTTT. Based on the CDR3 plus reference TRBV5-6 and TRBJ1-3, the full variable domain is DAGVTQSPTHLIKTRGQQVTLRCSPKSGHDTVSWYQQALGQGPQFIFQYYEEEERQRGNFPDRFSGHQFPNYSSELNVNALLLGDSALYLCASSPAGNTIYFGEGSWLTVV.

The chain couples TRBV28 to TRBJ1-3; D possibly corresponds to TRBD1 (6 bases). Looked up from germline, CDR1 is MDHEN and CDR2 is SYDVKM. V shed 5 bases and J shed 0 bases, with 17 bases lying between them. This CDR3 has 17 amino acids. DNA of the CDR3: TGTGCCAGCAGTCCGGCCTCGGACAGAGGCTCTGGAAACACCATATATTTT. Its protein product is CASSPASDRGSGNTIYF. Full variable domain (rest looked up from reference TRBV28 and TRBJ1-3): DVKVTQSSRYLVKRTGEKVFLECVQDMDHENMFWYRQDPGLGLRLIYFSYDVKMKEKGDIPEGYSVSREKKERFSLILESASTNQTSMYLCASSPASDRGSGNTIYFGEGSWLTVV.

This chain links TRBV28 with TRBJ2-4, with a possible D match to TRBD1 (6 bases). V was cut by 6 bases and J by 2 bases, with 17 bases left in between. This CDR3 has 16 amino acids. CDR1 and CDR2 from the germline V gene are MDHEN and SYDVKM. The CDR3 nucleotides read TGTGCCAGCAGACTCAGGGGATCCCTGACCAAAAACATTCAGTACTTC. Translation gives CASRLRGSLTKNIQYF.

The genes are TRBV27 and TRBJ2-7; 8 bases align to TRBD1. This CDR3 comprises 15 residues. After removal of 5 bases from V and 5 bases from J, the junction contained 11 bases not matched to a gene. CDR1 and CDR2 from the germline V gene are MNHEY and SMNVEV (reference sequence). The CDR3 sequence is CASSVQKDRVHEQYF. The CDR3 nucleotides are TGTGCCAGCAGTGTCCAGAAGGACAGGGTCCACGAGCAGTACTTC.

The rearrangement links TRBV15 to TRBJ2-7; a weak D match, TRBD2 (5 bases). The germline CDR1 and CDR2 sequences are LNHNV and YYDKDF (reference sequence). Trimming took off 1 base at V and 3 bases at J, with 19 bases between the two ends. The CDR3 has 17 residues. The CDR3 DNA is TGTGCCACCAGCAGAGGGAGGAGCGGACGTTCACACTACGAGCAGTACTTC. Translation: CATSRGRSGRSHYEQYF.

The chain is built from TRBV11-2 and TRBJ1-1; unclear D gene. The CDR3 sequence is 13 residues long. From germline, CDR1 is SGHAT and CDR2 FQNNGV. V lost 5 bases and J 4 bases, leaving 11 bases between the germline ends. CDR3 region: CASSGGRFTEAFF. CDR3 bases: TGTGCCAGCAGCGGTGGGAGGTTCACTGAAGCTTTCTTT.

The chain uses TRBV14 and TRBJ2-1; D perhaps matches TRBD2 (6 bases). The CDR3 is made up of 18 amino acids. V lost 0 bases and J lost 4, with 19 bases in between. CDR1 is SGHDN and CDR2 is FVKESK in the germline V gene. This CDR3 reads CASSQERRGTRVYNEQFF. The CDR3 DNA sequence: TGTGCCAGCAGCCAAGAAAGGCGCGGGACCAGGGTATACAATGAGCAGTTCTTC. Using reference TRBV14 and TRBJ2-1 for the parts outside the CDR3, the full variable domain is EAGVTQFPSHSVIEKGQTVTLRCDPISGHDNLYWYRRVMGKEIKFLLHFVKESKQDESGMPNNRFLAERTGGTYSTLKVQPAELEDSGVYFCASSQERRGTRVYNEQFFGPGTRLTVL.

V and J are TRBV18 and TRBJ1-2; TRBD1 matches at 7 bases. CDR1 is KGHSH, CDR2 LQKENI, per germline. V lost 1 base, J lost 2 bases, and 10 bases stayed unmatched. CDR3 length: 17 residues. The DNA for the CDR3 is TGTGCCAGCTCACCACAAGGGACAGCAAATTTAAACTATGGCTACACCTTC. It encodes CASSPQGTANLNYGYTF.

This clone appeared a few times. V and J are TRBV18 and TRBJ1-2; TRBD1 might be the D (5 bases). The CDR3 is made up of 15 amino acids. The V end was cut by 3 bases, the J end by 7 bases, with 18 bases between. Germline loops: CDR1 KGHSH, CDR2 LQKENI. The CDR3 reads CASSPATGGKPGYTF. Here the CDR3 DNA reads TGTGCCAGCTCACCTGCTACCGGGGGGAAACCTGGCTACACCTTC.

The chain recombines TRBV5-5 with TRBJ1-5; 7 nucleotides line up with TRBD1. The CDR3 totals 17 residues. With 3 bases clipped from V and 1 base from J, the junction kept 10 bases outside the gene matches. The germline V gene has CDR1 SGHKS and CDR2 YYEKEE (reference sequence). CDR3 residues: CASSSQGGTESNQPQHF. The CDR3 DNA is TGTGCCAGCAGCTCGCAAGGGGGGACAGAGAGCAATCAGCCCCAGCATTTT.

The chain employs TRBV7-9 and TRBJ2-2; 10 bases are shared with TRBD1. CDR3 length: 15 amino acids. Per germline, CDR1 SEHNR and CDR2 FQNEAQ (reference sequence). V shed 5 bases, J shed 3 bases, and the junction held 3 bases outside the gene matches. CDR3 in DNA: TGTGCCAGCAGCCCCGGGACAGGGGACACCGGGGAGCTGTTTTTT. Translation: CASSPGTGDTGELFF.

This clone was detected only a few times. The chain recombines TRBV16 with TRBJ1-1; no clear D gene. The germline V and J ends were trimmed by 3 bases and 2 bases, with 7 bases remaining between them. This CDR3 contains 13 residues. CDR1 is KGHSY, CDR2 FQNENV, per germline. CDR3 nucleotides: TGTGCCAGCAGCCAGGGAGAAAACACTGAAGCTTTCTTT. Translation: CASSQGENTEAFF.

This clone was counted between two and nine times. J is TRBJ1-1 and V is TRBV28; no reliable D call. Per germline, CDR1 MDHEN and CDR2 SYDVKM. This CDR3 spans 14 amino acids. V was cut by 3 bases and J by 0 bases, with 8 bases left in between. The CDR3 loop reads CASSFGLLNTEAFF. DNA for the CDR3: TGTGCCAGCAGTTTTGGCCTTCTGAACACTGAAGCTTTCTTT.

The rearrangement links TRBV7-8 to TRBJ2-6; a possible D gene is TRBD1 (5 bases). Trimming stripped 2 bases from V and 0 bases from J, with 20 bases between. The CDR3 length is 20 residues. Germline values: CDR1 SGHVS, CDR2 FQNEAQ. The CDR3 loop is CASSLNSWGRQSSGANVLTF. DNA of the CDR3: TGTGCCAGCAGCTTAAATTCCTGGGGCAGACAAAGCTCTGGGGCCAACGTCCTGACTTTC.

The rearrangement joins TRBV27 to TRBJ2-7, with D tentatively TRBD2 (5 bases). Trimming removed 6 bases at V and 1 base at J, with 13 bases between. The CDR3 runs to 14 residues. CDR1 MNHEY and CDR2 SMNVEV come from the germline V gene (reference sequence). This CDR3 is CASRLEGSSYEQYF. The CDR3 DNA reads TGTGCCAGCAGGCTAGAGGGTAGTTCCTACGAGCAGTACTTC.

The V and J genes are TRBV5-1 and TRBJ1-6, with TRBD1 identical over 8 bases. Germline CDR1 is SGHRS and CDR2 is YFSETQ. V dropped 0 bases and J dropped 14; count of bases not matched to a gene: 10. The CDR3 contains 15 residues. The CDR3 is CASSLERTGSSALHF. The CDR3 DNA sequence: TGCGCCAGCAGCTTGGAGAGGACAGGGAGCTCTGCCCTCCACTTT.

The rearrangement links TRBV30 to TRBJ1-3, with D hard to call. This CDR3 region has 13 residues. With 3 bases removed from V and 0 bases from J, the gap between germline ends came to 6 bases. Germline CDR1 GTSNPN, CDR2 SVGIG (reference sequence). The CDR3 is CAWRFGSGNTIYF. CDR3 sequence (DNA): TGTGCCTGGAGGTTCGGCTCTGGAAACACCATATATTTT.